The 7 T cell receptor beta chains below come from one sample, sequenced in a study of T cell responses to AZD1222 COVID-19 vaccine. Only in-frame clones appear in the TCRdb table, and some are missing; sequencing was by immunoSEQ multiplex PCR. The table lists about 88,000 clones, 85% to 90% of them singletons. Sequenced here: peripheral blood, sampled 28 days after the second AZD1222 dose. Receptor source: an adult who received the AZD1222 COVID-19 vaccine.

A single count supports this clone. This chain joins TRBV6-5 and TRBJ1-4; no clear D. Germline assignment: CDR1 MNHEY and CDR2 SVGAGI. V lost 6 bases to trimming and J lost 8 bases, with 16 bases between them. The CDR3 extends over 14 amino acids. CDR3 loop: CASSRFQLGEKLFF. Here the CDR3 DNA reads TGTGCCAGCAGCCGGTTTCAGTTAGGAGAAAAACTGTTTTTT.

This chain uses TRBV27 with TRBJ2-7; D may be TRBD1 (5 bases). V was trimmed by 6 bases and J by 1 base, leaving 10 bases between them. This CDR3 comprises 13 residues. From germline, CDR1 is MNHEY and CDR2 SMNVEV (reference sequence). The CDR3 spells CASSFTGSYEQYF. The CDR3 bases are TGTGCCAGCAGCTTTACAGGTTCCTACGAGCAGTACTTC.

This chain connects TRBV4-2 to TRBJ2-3; the D gene is possibly TRBD2 (5 bases). The V gene's germline CDR1 is LGHNA and CDR2 YNFKEQ. This CDR3 is 17 amino acids long. Trimming took 0 bases from V and 0 from J, leaving 13 bases between them. CDR3 amino acids: CASSQDGVIASTDTQYF. In DNA, the CDR3 is TGTGCCAGCAGCCAAGACGGGGTAATCGCTAGCACAGATACGCAGTATTTT.

The chain couples TRBV2 to TRBJ1-1, with 11 bases matching TRBD1. CDR1 and CDR2 (germline): SNHLY, FYNNEI. V trimming: 6 bases; J trimming: 6 bases; junction bases outside the gene matches: 6. CDR3 length equals 14 residues. The CDR3 reads CASRAGQGASEAFF. The DNA for the CDR3 is TGTGCCAGCAGAGCCGGACAGGGGGCATCTGAAGCTTTCTTT.

The rearrangement uses TRBV12-5 and TRBJ1-1; 9 nucleotides match TRBD1. The CDR3 sequence is 17 residues long. The J segment lost 1 base and the V segment lost 9 bases, leaving 15 bases of the junction unmatched. Germline values: CDR1 LGHNT, CDR2 FRNRAP. The CDR3 sequence: CASADRRNRGPNTEAFF. The DNA of the CDR3 is TGTGCTAGCGCAGATAGGCGGAACAGGGGGCCGAACACTGAAGCTTTCTTT.

The rearrangement uses TRBV27 and TRBJ2-3; 12 nucleotides align to TRBD1. Germline V gene sequence: CDR1 MNHEY, CDR2 SMNVEV (reference sequence). The ends lost 4 bases at V and 1 base at J; junction bases unmatched: 12. The CDR3 consists of 19 residues. The CDR3 reads CASSSMPGTGGAGTDTQYF. CDR3 nucleotide sequence: TGTGCCAGCAGTTCAATGCCTGGGACAGGGGGCGCCGGCACAGATACGCAGTATTTT.

The chain combines TRBV4-1 with TRBJ1-1; 7 positions match TRBD1. This CDR3 has 15 residues. Germline V CDR1 and CDR2: MGHRA, YSYEKL. Trimming took 1 base from V and 3 from J; bases not matched to a gene: 5. CDR3 sequence (DNA): TGCGCCAGCAGCCAAGGCAGGGGGTGGGACACTGAAGCTTTCTTT. Amino acid sequence: CASSQGRGWDTEAFF.